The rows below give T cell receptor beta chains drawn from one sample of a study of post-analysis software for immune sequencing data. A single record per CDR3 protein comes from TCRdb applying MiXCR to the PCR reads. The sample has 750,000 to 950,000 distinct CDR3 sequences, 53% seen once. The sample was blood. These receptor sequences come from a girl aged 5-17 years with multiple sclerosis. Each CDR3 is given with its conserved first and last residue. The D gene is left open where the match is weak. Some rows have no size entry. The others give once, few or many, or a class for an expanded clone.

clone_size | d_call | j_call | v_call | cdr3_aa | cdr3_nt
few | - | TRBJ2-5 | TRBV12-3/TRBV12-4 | CASSPIVGQGTQYF | TGTGCCAGCAGCCCGATCGTGGGGCAAGGGACCCAGTACTTC
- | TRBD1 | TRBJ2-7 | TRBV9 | CASSRDRDVREQYF | TGTGCCAGCAGTAGGGACAGGGACGTTAGGGAGCAGTACTTC
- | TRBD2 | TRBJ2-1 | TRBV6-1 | CASSEVWARRTSVRNEQFF | TGTGCCAGCAGTGAAGTATGGGCGCGTAGGACTAGCGTCCGAAATGAGCAGTTCTTC
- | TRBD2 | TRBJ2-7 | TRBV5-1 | CASSLVASGGAGQGSYEQYF | TGCGCCAGCAGCTTGGTGGCTAGCGGGGGGGCAGGCCAAGGCTCCTACGAGCAGTACTTC
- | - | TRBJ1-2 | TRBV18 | CASSQRYDGYTF | TGTGCCAGCTCACAACGGTATGATGGCTACACCTTC
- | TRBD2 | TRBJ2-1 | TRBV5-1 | CASSRPASGSGDEQFF | TGCGCCAGCAGCCGTCCGGCTAGCGGGAGTGGGGATGAGCAGTTCTTC
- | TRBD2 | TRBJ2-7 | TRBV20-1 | CSARGLAGERPYEQYF | TGCAGTGCTAGGGGACTAGCGGGGGAGCGCCCCTACGAGCAGTACTTC
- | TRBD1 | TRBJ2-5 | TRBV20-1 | CSASSGTGAGETQYF | TGCAGTGCTAGCTCCGGGACAGGGGCAGGCGAGACCCAGTACTTC
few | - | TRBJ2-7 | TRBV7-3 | CASSLKADPTYEQYF | TGTGCCAGCAGCTTAAAAGCGGATCCAACCTACGAGCAGTACTTC
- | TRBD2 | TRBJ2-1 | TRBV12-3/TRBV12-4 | CASVSLAGGHNEQFF | TGTGCCAGCGTAAGTCTAGCGGGAGGTCACAATGAGCAGTTCTTC
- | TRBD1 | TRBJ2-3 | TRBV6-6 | CASSYSGTGVDTQYF | TGTGCCAGCAGTTACTCAGGGACAGGGGTAGATACGCAGTATTTT
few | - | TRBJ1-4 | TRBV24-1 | CATSDEQATNEKLFF | TGTGCCACCAGTGATGAACAAGCAACTAATGAAAAACTGTTTTTT
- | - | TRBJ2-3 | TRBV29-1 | CSGDGENTDTQYF | TGCAGCGGAGATGGGGAAAACACAGATACGCAGTATTTT
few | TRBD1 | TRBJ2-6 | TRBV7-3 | CASSSLRDRGTGANVLTF | TGTGCCAGCAGCTCGCTCCGGGACAGGGGGACTGGGGCCAACGTCCTGACTTTC
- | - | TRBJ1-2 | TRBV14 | CASSQERGIPYGYTF | TGTGCCAGCAGCCAAGAACGGGGTATCCCGTATGGCTACACCTTC
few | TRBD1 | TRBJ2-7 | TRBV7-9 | CASSFSKGGSPYEQYF | TGTGCCAGCAGCTTCTCAAAAGGGGGCAGCCCCTACGAGCAGTACTTC
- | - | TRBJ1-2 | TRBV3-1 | CASTGDRTANYGYTF | TGTGCCTCAACCGGTGATCGGACAGCTAACTATGGCTACACCTTC
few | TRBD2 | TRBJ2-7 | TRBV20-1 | CSARVAGGRYEQYF | TGCAGTGCTAGAGTGGCGGGAGGGCGGTACGAGCAGTACTTC
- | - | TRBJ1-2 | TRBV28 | CASSDRLDGYTF | TGTGCCAGCAGTGACAGGTTGGATGGCTACACCTTC
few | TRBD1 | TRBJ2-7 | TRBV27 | CASSLSGQGIYEQYF | TGTGCCAGCAGTTTGAGTGGACAGGGGATATACGAGCAGTACTTC
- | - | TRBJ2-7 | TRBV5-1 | CASSLAGRDGTYEQYF | TGCGCCAGCAGCTTGGCAGGTAGGGACGGTACCTACGAGCAGTACTTC
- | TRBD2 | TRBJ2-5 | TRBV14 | CASSQASTAGDASQETQYF | TGTGCCAGCAGCCAGGCGTCGACAGCGGGAGACGCCTCCCAAGAGACCCAGTACTTC
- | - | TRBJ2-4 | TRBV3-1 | CASSQAIGGQAKNIQYF | TGTGCCAGCAGCCAGGCCATTGGGGGACAAGCCAAAAACATTCAGTACTTC
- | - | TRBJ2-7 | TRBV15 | CATSTMRQGRGDHEQYF | TGTGCCACCAGCACCATGAGACAGGGAAGGGGGGACCACGAGCAGTACTTC
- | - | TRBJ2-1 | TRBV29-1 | CSGGGTSSYNEQFF | TGCAGCGGGGGCGGCACCTCTTCCTACAATGAGCAGTTCTTC
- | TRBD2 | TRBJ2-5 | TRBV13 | CASSPMAGVRRETQYF | TGTGCCAGCAGCCCTATGGCGGGAGTTAGGAGAGAGACCCAGTACTTC
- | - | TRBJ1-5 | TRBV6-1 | CASSESTVLNQPQHF | TGTGCCAGCAGTGAAAGTACGGTTCTCAATCAGCCCCAGCATTTT
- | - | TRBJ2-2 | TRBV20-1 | CSAIVGRMAGELFF | TGCAGTGCTATAGTGGGCAGGATGGCCGGGGAGCTGTTTTTT
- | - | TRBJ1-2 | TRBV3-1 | CASSQDRLGGHYGYTF | TGTGCCAGCAGCCAAGATAGGCTCGGCGGGCACTATGGCTACACCTTC
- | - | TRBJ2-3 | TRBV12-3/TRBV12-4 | CASSLPPEGDTQYF | TGTGCCAGCAGTCTTCCTCCCGAGGGAGATACGCAGTATTTT
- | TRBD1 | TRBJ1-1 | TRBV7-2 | CASSRSGTGGVKDTEAFF | TGTGCCAGCAGCCGCTCCGGGACAGGGGGCGTCAAGGACACTGAAGCTTTCTTT
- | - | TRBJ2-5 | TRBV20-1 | CSASGWNRDQETQYF | TGCAGTGCTAGTGGGTGGAACAGGGACCAAGAGACCCAGTACTTC
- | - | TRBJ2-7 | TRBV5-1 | CASSSAGKSYEQYF | TGCGCCAGCAGCTCGGCGGGAAAGTCCTACGAGCAGTACTTC
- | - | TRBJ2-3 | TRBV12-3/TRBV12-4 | CASRRGTPNAQYF | TGTGCCAGCAGGCGCGGGACCCCGAATGCGCAGTATTTT
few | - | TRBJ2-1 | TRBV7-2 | CASSLEASRPSNEQFF | TGTGCCAGCAGCTTAGAGGCTAGCCGGCCCTCCAATGAGCAGTTCTTC
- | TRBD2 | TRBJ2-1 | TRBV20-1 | CSARAPGLAGVGYNEQFF | TGCAGTGCTAGAGCCCCGGGACTAGCGGGAGTTGGGTACAATGAGCAGTTCTTC
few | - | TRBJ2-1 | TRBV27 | CASREGGSPYNEQFF | TGTGCCTCCCGAGAGGGGGGGAGCCCCTACAATGAGCAGTTCTTC
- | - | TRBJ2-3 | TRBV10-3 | CAIAGTDTQYF | TGTGCCATCGCGGGCACAGATACGCAGTATTTT
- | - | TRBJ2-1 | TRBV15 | CATSRERTASSYNEQFF | TGTGCCACCAGCAGAGAGAGGACAGCGAGCTCCTACAATGAGCAGTTCTTC
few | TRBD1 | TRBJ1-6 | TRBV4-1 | CASSQEETGRGSPLHF | TGCGCCAGCAGCCAAGAAGAGACAGGGAGGGGATCACCCCTCCACTTT
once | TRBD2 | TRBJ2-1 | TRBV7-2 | CASSFGRERGEQFF | TGTGCCAGCAGCTTTGGGCGGGAGCGGGGTGAGCAGTTCTTC
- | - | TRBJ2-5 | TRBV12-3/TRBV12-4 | CASSFRDGGAQETQYF | TGTGCCAGCAGTTTCCGGGACGGAGGGGCCCAAGAGACCCAGTACTTC
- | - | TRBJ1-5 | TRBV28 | CASFAINRDANQPQHF | TGTGCCAGCTTCGCCATTAACAGGGACGCCAATCAGCCCCAGCATTTT
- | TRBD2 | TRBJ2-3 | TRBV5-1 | CASSPGTGLAGGGTQYF | TGCGCCAGCAGCCCAGGAACAGGACTAGCGGGAGGAGGGACGCAGTATTTT
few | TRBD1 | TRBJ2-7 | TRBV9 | CASSVADRVGYEQYF | TGTGCCAGCAGCGTGGCAGACAGGGTCGGCTACGAGCAGTACTTC